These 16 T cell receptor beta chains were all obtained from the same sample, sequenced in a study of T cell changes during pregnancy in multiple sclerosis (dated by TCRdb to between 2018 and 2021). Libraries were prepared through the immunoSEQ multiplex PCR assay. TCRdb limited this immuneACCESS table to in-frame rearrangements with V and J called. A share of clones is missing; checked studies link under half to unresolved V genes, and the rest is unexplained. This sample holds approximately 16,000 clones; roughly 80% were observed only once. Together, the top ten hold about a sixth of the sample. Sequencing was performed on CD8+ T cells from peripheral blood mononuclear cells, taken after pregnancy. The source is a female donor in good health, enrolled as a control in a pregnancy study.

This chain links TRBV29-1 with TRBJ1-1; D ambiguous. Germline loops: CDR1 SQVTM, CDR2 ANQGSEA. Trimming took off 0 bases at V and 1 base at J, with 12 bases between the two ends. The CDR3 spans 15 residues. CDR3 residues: CSVEELGPGNTEAFF. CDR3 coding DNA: TGCAGCGTTGAAGAGTTAGGTCCAGGGAACACTGAAGCTTTCTTT.

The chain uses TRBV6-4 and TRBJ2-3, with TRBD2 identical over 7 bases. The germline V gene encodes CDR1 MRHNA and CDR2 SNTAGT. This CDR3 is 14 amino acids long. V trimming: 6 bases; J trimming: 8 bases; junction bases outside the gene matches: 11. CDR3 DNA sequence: TGTGCCAGCAGCCTGACTAGCTTCGAAAGTACGCAGTATTTT. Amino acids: CASSLTSFESTQYF.

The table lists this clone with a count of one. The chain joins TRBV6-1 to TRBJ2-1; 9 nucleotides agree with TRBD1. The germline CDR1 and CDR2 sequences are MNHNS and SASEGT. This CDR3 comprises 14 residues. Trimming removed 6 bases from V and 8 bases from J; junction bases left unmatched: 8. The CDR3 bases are TGTGCCAGCAGGGCTGACAGGGGGGTGGATGAGCAGTTCTTC. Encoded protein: CASRADRGVDEQFF.

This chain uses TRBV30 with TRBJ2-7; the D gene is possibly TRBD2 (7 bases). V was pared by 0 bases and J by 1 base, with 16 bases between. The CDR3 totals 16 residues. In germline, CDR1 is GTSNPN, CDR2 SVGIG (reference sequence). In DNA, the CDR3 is TGTGCCTGGAGTGTACCGCGGGGGCTCCTTTCCTACGAGCAGTACTTC. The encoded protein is CAWSVPRGLLSYEQYF.

CDR3 residues: CADTEGAGVWVDTQYF. CDR3 coding DNA: TGTGCCGACACTGAAGGAGCGGGAGTTTGGGTTGATACGCAGTATTTT. The chain recombines TRBV6-7 with TRBJ2-3; the match to TRBD2 covers 8 bases. TRBV6-7 is known as an ORF, though its function is uncertain. With 11 bases clipped from V and 6 bases from J, the junction kept 19 bases outside the gene matches. CDR3 size: 16 residues.

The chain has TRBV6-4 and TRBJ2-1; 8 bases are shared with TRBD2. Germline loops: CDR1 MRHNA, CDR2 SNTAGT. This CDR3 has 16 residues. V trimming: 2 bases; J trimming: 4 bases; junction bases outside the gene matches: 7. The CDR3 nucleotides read TGTGCCAGCAGTGACGGAGCGGGGGATCCGTACAATGAGCAGTTCTTC. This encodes CASSDGAGDPYNEQFF.

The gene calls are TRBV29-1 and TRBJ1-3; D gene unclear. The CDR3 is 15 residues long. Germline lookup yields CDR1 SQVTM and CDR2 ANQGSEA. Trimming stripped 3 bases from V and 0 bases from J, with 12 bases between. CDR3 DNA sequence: TGCAGCGTTGACCGCACCGAGAGCTCTGGAAACACCATATATTTT. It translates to CSVDRTESSGNTIYF.

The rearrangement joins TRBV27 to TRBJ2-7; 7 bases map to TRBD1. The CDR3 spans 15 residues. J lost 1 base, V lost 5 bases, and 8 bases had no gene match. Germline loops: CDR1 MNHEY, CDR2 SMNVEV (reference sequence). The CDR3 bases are TGTGCCAGCAGTGCCCAGGGACAGACTTCCTACGAGCAGTACTTC. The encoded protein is CASSAQGQTSYEQYF.

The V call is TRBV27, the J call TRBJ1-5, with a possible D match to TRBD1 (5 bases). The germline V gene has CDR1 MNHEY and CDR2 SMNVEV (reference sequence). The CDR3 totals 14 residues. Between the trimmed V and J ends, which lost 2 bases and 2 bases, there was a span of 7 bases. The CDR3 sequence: CASSLQGGNQPQHF. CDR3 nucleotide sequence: TGTGCCAGCAGTTTACAAGGGGGCAATCAGCCCCAGCATTTT.

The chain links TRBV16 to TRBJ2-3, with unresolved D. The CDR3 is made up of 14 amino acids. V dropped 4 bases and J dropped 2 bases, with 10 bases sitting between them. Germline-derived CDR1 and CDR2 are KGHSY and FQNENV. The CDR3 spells CASSPKEYTDTQYF. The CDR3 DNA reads TGTGCCAGCAGCCCCAAGGAGTACACAGATACGCAGTATTTT.

CDR3 sequence reads: CASSDSSGRADTQYF. The CDR3 region has the DNA TGTGCCAGCAGTGACTCTAGCGGGAGGGCAGATACGCAGTATTTT. V gene TRBV6-4 combines with J gene TRBJ2-3; 11 bases map to TRBD2. CDR3 length: 15 residues. The V gene's germline CDR1 is MRHNA and CDR2 SNTAGT. V lost 0 bases, J lost 4 bases, and 0 bases stayed unmatched.

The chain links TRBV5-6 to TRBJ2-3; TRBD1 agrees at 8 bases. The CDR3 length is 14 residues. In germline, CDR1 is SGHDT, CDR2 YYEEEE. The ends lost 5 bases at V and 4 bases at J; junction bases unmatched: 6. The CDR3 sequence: CASSPPGGADTQYF. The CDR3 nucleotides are TGTGCCAGCAGTCCCCCAGGGGGCGCAGATACGCAGTATTTT.

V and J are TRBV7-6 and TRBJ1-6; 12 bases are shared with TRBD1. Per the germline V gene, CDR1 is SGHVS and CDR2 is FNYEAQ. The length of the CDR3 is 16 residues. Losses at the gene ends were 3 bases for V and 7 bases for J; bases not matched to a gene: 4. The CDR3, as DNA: TGTGCCAGCAGCTTTGGGACAGGGGGCTCAAATTCACCCCTCCACTTT. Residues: CASSFGTGGSNSPLHF.

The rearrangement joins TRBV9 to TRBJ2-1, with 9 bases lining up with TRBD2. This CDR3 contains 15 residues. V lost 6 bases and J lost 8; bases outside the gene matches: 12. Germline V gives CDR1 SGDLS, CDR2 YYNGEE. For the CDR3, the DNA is TGTGCCAGCAACGGGGCGGGAGGGCCGGTGCATGAGCAGTTCTTC. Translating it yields CASNGAGGPVHEQFF.

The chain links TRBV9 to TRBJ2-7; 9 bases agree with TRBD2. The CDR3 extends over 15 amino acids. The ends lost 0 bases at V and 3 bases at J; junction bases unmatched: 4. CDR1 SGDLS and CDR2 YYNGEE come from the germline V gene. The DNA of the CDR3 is TGTGCCAGCAGCGTAGGTAGTAGCGGGAGCTACGAGCAGTACTTC. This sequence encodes CASSVGSSGSYEQYF.

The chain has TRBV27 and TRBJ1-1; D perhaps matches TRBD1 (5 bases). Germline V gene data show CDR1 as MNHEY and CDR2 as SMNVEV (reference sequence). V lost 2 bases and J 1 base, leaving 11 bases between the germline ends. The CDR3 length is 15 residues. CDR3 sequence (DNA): TGTGCCAGCAGTTTAGGGGCAGGGCCGAACACTGAAGCTTTCTTT. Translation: CASSLGAGPNTEAFF.